Listed below are T cell receptor beta chains from one sample, sequenced in a study of CD4+ T cells in melanoma. Profiled with immunoSEQ multiplex PCR; TCRdb holds only in-frame clones, not every one. The repertoire holds around 100,000 clones, with around 93% as singletons. The sequencing sample was made of peripheral blood. The receptors derive from a human donor with melanoma. CDR3s include the opening cysteine and the closing phenylalanine or tryptophan.

j_call v_call cdr3_aa
TRBJ2-7 TRBV18 CASSPYRDNEQYF
TRBJ2-2 TRBV7-6 CASLVSSGNTGELFF
TRBJ2-2 TRBV6-5 CASSYSSRGGKLFF
TRBJ2-7 TRBV18 CASSPDRAEQYF
TRBJ1-2 TRBV9 CASSTQPGTGYGYTF
TRBJ2-1 TRBV5-6 CASSSVTSGLVNEQFF
TRBJ2-5 TRBV11-3 CASSSRGGGLETQYF
TRBJ2-7 TRBV10-3 CAISEGTDYYEQYF
TRBJ2-2 TRBV4-3 CASSQSRLAGGTLFF
TRBJ2-7 TRBV10-3 CAISVQGKQYF
TRBJ2-7 TRBV4-3 CASSQDLYLEGSDEQYF
TRBJ2-7 TRBV11-3 CASSLRGQDYEQYF
TRBJ1-1 TRBV4-3 CASSQDYFINEAFF
TRBJ2-1 TRBV18 CASSPELAGYEQFF
TRBJ1-1 TRBV15 CATTLQGASEAFF
TRBJ1-2 TRBV5-6 CASSWRGREVTYGYTF
TRBJ2-1 TRBV7-2 CASSPWDRSSYNEQFF
TRBJ2-3 TRBV7-3 CASSYGTSRTDTQYF
TRBJ2-2 TRBV28 CASMRRSNTGELFF
TRBJ2-5 TRBV7-9 CASSSRRQGAEETQYF
TRBJ2-1 TRBV11-2 CASSPVGPAGSYNEQFF
TRBJ1-2 TRBV19 CASSITGGFGYTF
TRBJ2-5 TRBV6-1 CASRKEETQYF
TRBJ1-1 TRBV28 CARRLVGCTEAFF
TRBJ1-5 TRBV5-1 CASSNTGSPGEPQHF
TRBJ1-5 TRBV4-3 CASSPGQGKQPQHF
TRBJ2-7 TRBV5-1 CASSPDTYNTYEQYF
TRBJ2-3 TRBV9 CASSATSGGMPDTQYF
TRBJ2-7 TRBV6-5 CASSLGQGYEQYF
TRBJ1-2 TRBV7-2 CASSLDPGDRVGGYTF
TRBJ1-4 TRBV5-8 CASSLGGPNEKLFF
TRBJ2-5 TRBV14 CASSQGVTSGQETQYF
TRBJ2-1 TRBV5-4 CASSPGGSGGDEQFF
TRBJ2-5 TRBV7-2 CASSLSWQETQYF
TRBJ2-7 TRBV5-1 CASGPLSSYEQYF
TRBJ2-1 TRBV7-9 CASSLGRGPSYNEQFF
TRBJ1-5 TRBV28 CASSSPPGNTQPQHF
TRBJ2-7 TRBV28 CASSHRGEQYF
TRBJ2-1 TRBV12-5 CASGSGTSSTHEQFF
TRBJ2-1 TRBV5-6 CASSLYDSYNEQFF
TRBJ1-2 TRBV11-2 CASSLDSWSGYGYTF
TRBJ2-3 TRBV5-4 CASSLAWGIPDTQYF
TRBJ2-5 TRBV7-7 CASSPQGHETQYF
TRBJ1-2 TRBV28 CASSSAYYGYTF
TRBJ1-2 TRBV11-1 CASSVSLNYGYTF
TRBJ2-7 TRBV7-9 CASSLEFYRGGEQYF
TRBJ2-1 TRBV6-1 CASGARGGTGNEQFF